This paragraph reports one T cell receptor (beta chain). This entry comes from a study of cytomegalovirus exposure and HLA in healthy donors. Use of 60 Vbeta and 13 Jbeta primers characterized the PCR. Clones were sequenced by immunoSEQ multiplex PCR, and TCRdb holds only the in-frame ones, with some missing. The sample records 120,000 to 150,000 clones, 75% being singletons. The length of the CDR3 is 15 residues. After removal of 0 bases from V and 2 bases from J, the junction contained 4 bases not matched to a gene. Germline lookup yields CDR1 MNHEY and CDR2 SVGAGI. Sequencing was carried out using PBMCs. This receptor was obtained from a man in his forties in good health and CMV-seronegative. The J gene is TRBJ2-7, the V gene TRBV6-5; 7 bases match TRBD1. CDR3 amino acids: CASSYSTGQAYEQYF. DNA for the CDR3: TGTGCCAGCAGTTACTCGACAGGACAGGCCTACGAGCAGTACTTC.